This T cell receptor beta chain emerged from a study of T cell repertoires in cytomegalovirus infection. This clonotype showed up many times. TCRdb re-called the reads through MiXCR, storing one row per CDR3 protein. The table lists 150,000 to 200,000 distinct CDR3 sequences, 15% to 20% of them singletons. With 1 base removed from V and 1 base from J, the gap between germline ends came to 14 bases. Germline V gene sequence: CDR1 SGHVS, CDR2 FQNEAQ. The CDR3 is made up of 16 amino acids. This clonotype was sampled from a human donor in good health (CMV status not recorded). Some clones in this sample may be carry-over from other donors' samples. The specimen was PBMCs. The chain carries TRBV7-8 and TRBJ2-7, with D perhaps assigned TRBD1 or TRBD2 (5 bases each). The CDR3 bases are TGTGCCAGCAGCTTAGGGGGGTTAGTAGGATCCTACGAGCAGTACTTC. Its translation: CASSLGGLVGSYEQYF.